This T cell receptor (beta chain) was sequenced in a study of T cell repertoires in ileal Crohn's disease. Overall study: M0 samples are biopsies from inflamed ileum in the resection specimen.

The CDR3 consists of 16 residues. The V gene's germline CDR1 is SGHTA and CDR2 FQGNSA. The junction had 7 bases not matched to a gene; V was cut back by 3 bases and J by 4 bases. Time point in this sample: inflamed ileum from the surgical specimen. In its sample, this clone was seen once. Assay: immunoSEQ multiplex PCR; the TCRdb copy retains only in-frame clones and omits some. This sample has more than 15,000 clones; about 76% occur once, and the top ten carry around 4.2%. This TCR was recovered from an adult with Crohn's disease. The sample consisted of ileal tissue. The chain is built from TRBV7-2 and TRBJ2-1; 9 positions match TRBD1. CDR3 loop: CASSFSGTGKYNEQFF. CDR3 bases: TGTGCCAGCAGCTTTAGTGGGACAGGGAAGTACAATGAGCAGTTCTTC.